The 9 T cell receptor beta chains below were found in one sample sequenced in a study of human T cells and chemical hapten exposure. Time point here: patch test 3, about 24 weeks after DPC sensitization. Sample treatment: therapeutic diphenylcyclopropenone sensitization with weekly scalp DPC. TCRdb re-derived calls from the RACE reads in MiXCR, one entry per CDR3 protein. Of about 89,000 distinct CDR3 sequences in the sample, 13% are singletons; the top ten hold roughly 5.7%. The sequencing used whole blood, collected in connection with sensitization to the hapten diphenylcyclopropenone (DPC). The receptors stem from a woman aged 45-60 years with alopecia areata. Some clones in this sample may be carry-over from other donors' samples.

This clonotype appeared once. V and J are TRBV7-9 and TRBJ2-3; the match to TRBD2 covers 8 bases. In germline, CDR1 is SEHNR, CDR2 FQNEAQ (reference sequence). The CDR3 is made up of 19 amino acids. With 5 bases clipped from V and 0 bases from J, the junction kept 16 bases outside the gene matches. The DNA for the CDR3 is TGTGCCAGCAGCCTGCCGGGACTAGTGGGAGGAGTGAGCACAGATACGCAGTATTTT. Translation gives CASSLPGLVGGVSTDTQYF.

This clonotype was recorded at least ten times. This rearrangement joins TRBV29-1 to TRBJ1-1; D uncertain. The germline V gene encodes CDR1 SQVTM and CDR2 ANQGSEA. V lost 2 bases, J lost 1 base, and 5 bases lay in between. The CDR3 covers 12 residues. The CDR3 reads CSVEQANTEAFF. As DNA, the CDR3 is TGCAGCGTTGAACAGGCGAACACTGAAGCTTTCTTT. Full variable domain (outside the CDR3, taken from reference TRBV29-1 and TRBJ1-1): SAVISQKPSRDICQRGTSLTIQCQVDSQVTMMFWYRQQPGQSLTLIATANQGSEATYESGFVIDKFPISRPNLTFSTLTVSNMSPEDSSIYLCSVEQANTEAFFGQGTRLTVV.

Many counts were recorded for this clonotype. The chain combines TRBV6-1 with TRBJ2-2, with D perhaps TRBD1 or TRBD2 (5 bases each). The CDR3 totals 17 residues. With 3 bases removed from V and 3 bases from J, the gap between germline ends came to 17 bases. CDR1 is MNHNS and CDR2 is SASEGT in the germline V gene. The CDR3 loop is CASSETLGDRDTGELFF. The DNA for the CDR3 is TGTGCCAGCAGTGAGACTTTGGGGGACCGGGACACCGGGGAGCTGTTTTTT.

This clonotype has ten or more counts. The gene calls are TRBV6-6 and TRBJ2-7; 16 positions match TRBD2. V lost 5 bases, J lost 3 bases, and 7 bases stayed unmatched. The CDR3 length is 17 residues. Germline V gene data show CDR1 as MNHNY and CDR2 as SVGAGI (reference sequence). CDR3 DNA sequence: TGTGCCAGCAGTCACCCGGGACTAGCGGGAGGGTTCTACGAGCAGTACTTC. Amino acids: CASSHPGLAGGFYEQYF.

This clonotype was seen many times. The chain links TRBV30 to TRBJ2-4; 9 bases line up with TRBD1. V lost 1 base to trimming and J lost 3 bases; unmatched junction nucleotides: 4. The germline CDR1 and CDR2 sequences are GTSNPN and SVGIG (reference sequence). This CDR3 contains 15 residues. The CDR3 nucleotides are TGTGCCTGGAGTGGGGGGGACAGGGACAAAAACATTCAGTACTTC. This encodes CAWSGGDRDKNIQYF.

This clonotype was recorded a few times. The V gene is TRBV4-2, the J gene TRBJ2-7; 7 bases match TRBD1. Germline CDR1 and CDR2: LGHNA and YNFKEQ. This CDR3 is 15 amino acids long. J lost 2 bases, V lost 1 base, and 5 bases had no gene match. The CDR3 nucleotides read TGTGCCAGCAGCCAAGCGGGGACAGTAACCTACGAGCAGTACTTC. As protein: CASSQAGTVTYEQYF.

V is TRBV7-8 and J is TRBJ2-5; tentatively, D is TRBD1 or TRBD2 (5 bases each). Germline V gives CDR1 SGHVS, CDR2 FQNEAQ. The CDR3 runs 16 residues. The V end was cut by 1 base, the J end by 2 bases, with 14 bases between. The CDR3 loop reads CASSLVGTAIQETQYF. Here the CDR3 DNA reads TGTGCCAGCAGCTTAGTTGGGACGGCAATTCAAGAGACCCAGTACTTC.

This clonotype has a handful of counts. The rearrangement joins TRBV5-4 to TRBJ2-3; 10 bases line up with TRBD2. The CDR3 contains 17 residues. Trimming at V came to 4 bases and at J to 5 bases, leaving 13 bases not matched to a gene. CDR1 and CDR2 from the germline V gene are SGHNT and YYREEE (reference sequence). The CDR3 loop reads CASSPRTGTSVIDTQYF. The CDR3, as DNA: TGTGCCAGCAGCCCCCGGACCGGGACTAGCGTGATAGATACGCAGTATTTT.

The V call is TRBV29-1, the J call TRBJ2-1; 7 bases fit TRBD1. This CDR3 spans 15 amino acids. After removal of 7 bases from V and 1 base from J, the junction contained 10 bases not matched to a gene. CDR1 and CDR2 (germline): SQVTM, ANQGSEA. CDR3 sequence: CSAEGAAPSYNEQFF. The CDR3 region has the DNA TGCAGCGCCGAGGGGGCTGCTCCATCCTACAATGAGCAGTTCTTC.